This passage covers 12 T cell receptor beta chains from one sample sequenced in a study of cytotoxic CD8 clonotypes in ibrutinib-treated CLL. Sequencing used immunoSEQ multiplex PCR; TCRdb keeps in-frame clones, though not all of them. The sample lists 150,000 to 200,000 clones, about 88% occurring once. The material was PBMCs, obtained at disease progression, from a patient treated with ibrutinib. The receptor source for this set is a human donor with chronic lymphocytic leukemia.

The chain uses TRBV28 and TRBJ2-7, with D maybe TRBD1 (5 bases). Per the germline V gene, CDR1 is MDHEN and CDR2 is SYDVKM. The V gene lost 7 bases and the J gene lost 3 bases, with 10 bases spanning the gap. This CDR3 region has 12 residues. CDR3 sequence reads: CASNDRYYEQYF. In nucleotides, the CDR3 is TGTGCCAGCAACGACAGATACTACGAGCAGTACTTC.

The V and J genes are TRBV4-1 and TRBJ1-2, with 7 bases lining up with TRBD1. V shed 5 bases, J shed 3 bases, and the junction held 15 bases outside the gene matches. This CDR3 is 17 amino acids long. Germline assignment: CDR1 MGHRA and CDR2 YSYEKL. The CDR3 coding sequence is TGCGCCAGCAGCTACCCGAGCCCCAGGGGGAGCGACTATGGCTACACCTTC. Amino acids: CASSYPSPRGSDYGYTF.

This rearrangement joins TRBV5-6 to TRBJ1-5; no firm D call. The germline V gene encodes CDR1 SGHDT and CDR2 YYEEEE. V was trimmed by 1 base and J by 3 bases, leaving 8 bases between them. The CDR3 is made up of 14 amino acids. CDR3 in DNA: TGTGCCAGCAGCTTGATAACCCTCAATCAGCCCCAGCATTTT. Encoded protein: CASSLITLNQPQHF.

V usage is TRBV7-3 and J usage is TRBJ2-2; 10 bases match TRBD2. Germline V gives CDR1 SGHTA, CDR2 FQGTGA. V dropped 4 bases and J dropped 1; count of bases not matched to a gene: 6. This CDR3 region has 17 residues. CDR3 bases: TGTGCCAGCAGCTCCCGGACTAGCGGATTGAACACCGGGGAGCTGTTTTTT. Residues: CASSSRTSGLNTGELFF.

This chain links TRBV7-9 with TRBJ1-5; D unresolved. CDR3 size: 15 residues. The germline CDR1 and CDR2 sequences are SEHNR and FQNEAQ (reference sequence). V was pared by 0 bases and J by 6 bases, with 12 bases between. Here the CDR3 DNA reads TGTGCCAGCAGCTTAGCGGGTGGAGGAGGTCAGCCCCAGCATTTT. Translated: CASSLAGGGGQPQHF.

The chain couples TRBV5-4 to TRBJ2-7; no clear D. Germline CDR1 and CDR2: SGHNT and YYREEE (reference sequence). V was cut by 4 bases and J by 3 bases, with 5 bases left in between. This CDR3 region has 11 residues. The CDR3 region is CASSRSYEQYF. CDR3 coding DNA: TGTGCCAGCAGCCGGAGCTACGAGCAGTACTTC.

V and J are TRBV28 and TRBJ1-2; D is unresolved. The V gene's germline CDR1 is MDHEN and CDR2 SYDVKM. This CDR3 has 15 residues. Trimming stripped 7 bases from V and 3 bases from J, with 18 bases between. CDR3 sequence: CASTRSDRMYYGYTF. The CDR3 DNA sequence: TGTGCCAGCACGCGCTCGGACCGCATGTACTATGGCTACACCTTC.

In this sample, this clone turned up once. The chain uses TRBV11-2 and TRBJ2-7, with TRBD2 identical over 15 bases. After removal of 2 bases from V and 7 bases from J, the junction contained 12 bases not matched to a gene. The CDR3 consists of 18 residues. Germline CDR1 and CDR2: SGHAT and FQNNGV. In DNA, the CDR3 is TGTGCCAGCAGCTTAAAAACTTGGACTAGCGGGAGGGTAGGGGAGCAGTACTTC. Translating gives CASSLKTWTSGRVGEQYF.

The gene calls are TRBV10-2 and TRBJ1-1; the match to TRBD1 covers 12 bases. The V segment lost 3 bases and the J segment 3 bases; nucleotides outside the gene matches: 5. This CDR3 region has 16 residues. The V gene's germline CDR1 is WSHSY and CDR2 SAAADI. The CDR3 loop reads CASSEPGQGAHTEAFF. The CDR3 DNA reads as TGCGCCAGCAGTGAACCGGGACAGGGGGCCCACACTGAAGCTTTCTTT.

This rearrangement joins TRBV6-5 to TRBJ1-1; TRBD1 aligns across 9 bases. The CDR3 sequence is 12 residues long. Trimming removed 10 bases from V and 11 bases from J; junction bases left unmatched: 11. Looked up from germline, CDR1 is MNHEY and CDR2 is SVGAGI. The CDR3 DNA follows: TGTGCCACAAACAGGGGGCGCGGGAGGGCTTTCTTT. Its protein product is CATNRGRGRAFF.

The CDR3: CASSPPDRVNIQYF. CDR3 DNA sequence: TGTGCCAGCAGCCCCCCCGACAGGGTAAACATTCAGTACTTC. The V call is TRBV11-2, the J call TRBJ2-4, with 7 positions matching TRBD1. Germline V CDR1 and CDR2: SGHAT, FQNNGV. Unmatched junction bases numbered 7, after V lost 5 bases and J lost 6 bases. The CDR3 is 14 residues long.

The rearrangement links TRBV5-1 to TRBJ1-5, with TRBD1 identical over 8 bases. CDR1 is SGHRS, CDR2 YFSETQ, per germline. The CDR3 spans 15 residues. V lost 4 bases to trimming and J lost 3 bases; unmatched junction nucleotides: 6. The CDR3 nucleotides read TGCGCCAGCAGCCGTGACAGGGGAGACAATCAGCCCCAGCATTTT. Its protein product is CASSRDRGDNQPQHF. Full variable domain (remainder filled in from reference TRBV5-1 and TRBJ1-5): KAGVTQTPRYLIKTRGQQVTLSCSPISGHRSVSWYQQTPGQGLQFLFEYFSETQRNKGNFPGRFSGRQFSNSRSEMNVSTLELGDSALYLCASSRDRGDNQPQHFGDGTRLSIL.